Listed here are 5 T cell receptor beta chains from one sample, sequenced in a study of cytomegalovirus exposure and HLA in healthy donors. The PCR employed 60 Vbeta primers together with 13 Jbeta primers. This table comes from immunoSEQ multiplex PCR, and its TCRdb copy is limited to in-frame clones, with some not included. This table has roughly 120,000 clones, roughly three quarters appearing once. The sample consisted of PBMCs. Every receptor here comes from a young woman in good health and CMV-seronegative.

The rearrangement links TRBV5-1 to TRBJ2-7; maybe TRBD1 (6 bases). V lost 2 bases, J lost 7 bases, and 16 bases lay in between. CDR1 and CDR2 (germline): SGHRS, YFSETQ. This CDR3 has 14 residues. As DNA, the CDR3 is TGCGCCAGCAGCTTAAGGGACACGATGGAGGAGCAGTACTTC. This encodes CASSLRDTMEEQYF.

This clone was detected a few times. The V gene is TRBV6-5, the J gene TRBJ1-1, with D possibly TRBD1 on 5 matching bases. The CDR3 length is 13 residues. With 7 bases removed from V and 1 base from J, the gap between germline ends came to 10 bases. The germline V gene encodes CDR1 MNHEY and CDR2 SVGAGI. CDR3 sequence (DNA): TGTGCCAGCAAGGGAGGACAGAACACTGAAGCTTTCTTT. This codes for CASKGGQNTEAFF.

The chain uses TRBV2 and TRBJ2-7, with D perhaps TRBD2 (6 bases). Trimming took off 8 bases at V and 3 bases at J, with 17 bases between the two ends. Germline CDR1 reads SNHLY; CDR2 reads FYNNEI. The CDR3 is 14 amino acids. Here the CDR3 DNA reads TGTGCCAGCGGGATCGAGGGGAGGAGCTACGAGCAGTACTTC. Residues: CASGIEGRSYEQYF.

The gene calls are TRBV27 and TRBJ2-7, with a weak D call TRBD1 (5 bases). V lost 1 base to trimming and J lost 5 bases, with 15 bases between them. CDR3 length: 15 amino acids. Germline V lookup: CDR1 MNHEY, CDR2 SMNVEV (reference sequence). The CDR3 is CASSLWSGMGNEQYF. DNA for the CDR3: TGTGCCAGCAGTTTATGGTCAGGGATGGGTAACGAGCAGTACTTC.

The genes are TRBV7-8 and TRBJ1-3, with a possible D match to TRBD1 (5 bases). The CDR3 extends over 15 amino acids. Germline CDR1 is SGHVS and CDR2 is FQNEAQ. Deletions cut 5 bases from V and 9 bases from J, with 20 bases between. DNA for the CDR3: TGTGCCAGCAGCCCGGTGGGGGGGTCCGTCGGCACCATATATTTT. This translates into CASSPVGGSVGTIYF.